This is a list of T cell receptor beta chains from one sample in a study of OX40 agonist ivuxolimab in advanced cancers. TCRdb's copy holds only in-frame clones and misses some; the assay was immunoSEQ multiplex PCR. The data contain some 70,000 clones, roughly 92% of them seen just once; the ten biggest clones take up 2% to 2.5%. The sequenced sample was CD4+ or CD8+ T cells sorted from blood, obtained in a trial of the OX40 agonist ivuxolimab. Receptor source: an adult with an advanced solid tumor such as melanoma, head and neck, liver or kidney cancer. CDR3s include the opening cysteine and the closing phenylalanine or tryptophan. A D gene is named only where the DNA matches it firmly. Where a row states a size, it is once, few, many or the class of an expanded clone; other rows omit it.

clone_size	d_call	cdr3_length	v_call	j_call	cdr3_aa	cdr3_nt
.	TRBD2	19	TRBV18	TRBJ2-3	CASSPRGTSGTKGTDTQYF	TGTGCCAGCTCACCAAGGGGAACTAGCGGGACCAAAGGCACAGATACGCAGTATTTT
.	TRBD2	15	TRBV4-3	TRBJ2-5	CASSRSGGASETQYF	TGCGCCAGCAGCCGTAGCGGGGGGGCATCAGAGACCCAGTACTTC
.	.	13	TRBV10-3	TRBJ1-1	CAIRSDGGTEAFF	TGTGCCATCAGATCGGACGGGGGCACTGAAGCTTTCTTT
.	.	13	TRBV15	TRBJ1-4	CATSQGLWEKLFF	TGTGCCACCAGCCAGGGGCTTTGGGAAAAACTGTTTTTT
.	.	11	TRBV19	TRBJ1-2	CASSGVGGYTF	TGTGCCAGTAGTGGCGTGGGCGGCTACACCTTC
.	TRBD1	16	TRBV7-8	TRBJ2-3	CASSFGTGVSTDTQYF	TGTGCCAGCAGCTTCGGTACAGGGGTAAGCACAGATACGCAGTATTTT
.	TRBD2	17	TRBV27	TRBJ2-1	CASSLSKGLAGADEQFF	TGTGCCAGCAGTTTATCGAAGGGACTAGCGGGAGCCGATGAGCAGTTCTTC
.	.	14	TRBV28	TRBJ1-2	CASSLQGTGYGYTF	TGTGCCAGCAGTTTACAGGGGACTGGCTATGGCTACACCTTC
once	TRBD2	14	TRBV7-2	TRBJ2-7	CASTPASGSYEQYF	TGTGCCAGCACCCCGGCCAGCGGGAGCTACGAGCAGTACTTC
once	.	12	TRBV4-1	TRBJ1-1	CASSQGRTEAFF	TGCGCCAGCAGCCAAGGACGCACTGAAGCTTTCTTT
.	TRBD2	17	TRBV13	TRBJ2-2	CASSFSGGSSGTGELFF	TGTGCCAGCAGCTTTAGCGGGGGATCTTCGGGCACCGGGGAGCTGTTTTTT
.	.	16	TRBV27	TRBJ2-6	CASSSLGEPGANVLTF	TGTGCCAGCAGTTCCTTAGGGGAACCTGGGGCCAACGTCCTGACTTTC
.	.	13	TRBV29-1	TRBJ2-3	CSVGGPSTDTQYF	TGCAGCGTTGGGGGTCCTAGCACAGATACGCAGTATTTT
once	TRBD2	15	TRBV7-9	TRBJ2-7	CASSPGSSGTYEQYF	TGTGCCAGCAGCCCAGGGTCTAGCGGGACGTACGAGCAGTACTTC
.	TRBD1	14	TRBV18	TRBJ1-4	CASSLDRTLEKLFF	TGTGCCAGCTCACTGGACAGGACCCTTGAAAAACTGTTTTTT
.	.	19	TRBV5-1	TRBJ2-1	CASSPGRGSNSRIYNEQFF	TGCGCCAGCAGCCCGGGAAGGGGGAGTAATAGCAGAATTTACAATGAGCAGTTCTTC
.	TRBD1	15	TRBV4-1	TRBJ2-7	CASSPRQGSSYEQYF	TGCGCCAGCAGCCCTAGACAGGGGAGCTCCTACGAGCAGTACTTC
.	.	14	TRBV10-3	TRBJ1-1	CAISELGLNTEAFF	TGTGCCATCAGTGAACTGGGCCTGAACACTGAAGCTTTCTTT
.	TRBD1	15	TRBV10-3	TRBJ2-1	CAISGTGGTYNEQFF	TGTGCCATCAGTGGGACAGGGGGAACCTACAATGAGCAGTTCTTC
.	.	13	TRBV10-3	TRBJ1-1	CAIREGPDLGAFF	TGTGCCATCCGTGAGGGGCCGGATCTGGGCGCTTTCTTT
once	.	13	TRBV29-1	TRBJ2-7	CSVRGGSLYEQYF	TGCAGCGTGAGGGGGGGCAGCCTATACGAGCAGTACTTC
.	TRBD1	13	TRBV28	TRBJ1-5	CAIYTGGGQPQHF	TGTGCCATCTATACAGGGGGCGGTCAGCCCCAGCATTTT
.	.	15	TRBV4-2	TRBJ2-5	CASSQVTGLGETQYF	TGTGCCAGCAGCCAAGTAACAGGGTTGGGAGAGACCCAGTACTTC
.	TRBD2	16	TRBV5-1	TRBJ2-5	CASRPLAGGPQETQYF	TGCGCCAGCAGACCTTTAGCGGGAGGGCCCCAAGAGACCCAGTACTTC
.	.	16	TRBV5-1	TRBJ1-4	CASSLHQQGTNEKLFF	TGCGCCAGCAGCCTTCATCAACAGGGAACTAATGAAAAACTGTTTTTT
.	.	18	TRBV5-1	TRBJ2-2	CASSLAPRTSGNTGELFF	TGCGCCAGCAGCTTGGCTCCACGGACATCCGGGAACACCGGGGAGCTGTTTTTT
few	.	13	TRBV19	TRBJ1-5	CASSGQDGQPQHF	TGTGCCAGTAGTGGGCAGGACGGTCAGCCCCAGCATTTT
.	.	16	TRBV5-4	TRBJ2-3	CASSSRGTTGDNTQYF	TGTGCCAGCAGCTCACGCGGGACCACCGGGGATAATACGCAGTATTTT
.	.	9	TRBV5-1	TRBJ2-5	CASSWGQYF	TGCGCCAGCAGTTGGGGCCAGTACTTC
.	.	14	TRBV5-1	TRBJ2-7	CASNTGPSSYEQYF	TGCGCCAGCAATACGGGTCCCAGCTCCTACGAGCAATACTTC
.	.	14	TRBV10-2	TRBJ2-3	CASRGPGSTDTQYF	TGCGCCAGCAGGGGCCCGGGTAGCACAGATACGCAGTATTTT
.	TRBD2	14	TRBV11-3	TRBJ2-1	CASSPRLAGGEQFF	TGTGCCAGCAGCCCAAGACTAGCGGGAGGTGAGCAGTTCTTC
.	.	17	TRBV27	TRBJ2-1	CASSLGFFKSSYNEQFF	TGTGCCAGCAGTTTAGGGTTTTTCAAGAGCTCCTACAATGAGCAGTTCTTC